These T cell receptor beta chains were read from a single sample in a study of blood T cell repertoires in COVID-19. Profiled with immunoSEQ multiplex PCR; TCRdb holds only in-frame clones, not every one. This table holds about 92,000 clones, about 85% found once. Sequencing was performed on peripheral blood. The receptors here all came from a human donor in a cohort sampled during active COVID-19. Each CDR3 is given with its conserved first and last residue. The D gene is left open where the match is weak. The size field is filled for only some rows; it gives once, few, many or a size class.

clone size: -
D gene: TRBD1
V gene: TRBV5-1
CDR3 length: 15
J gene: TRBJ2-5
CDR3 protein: CASSLGTGGPETQYF
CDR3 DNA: TGCGCCAGCAGCTTGGGGACAGGGGGCCCGGAGACCCAGTACTTC

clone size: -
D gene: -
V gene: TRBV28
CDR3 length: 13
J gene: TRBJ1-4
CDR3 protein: CASLRQHNEKLFF
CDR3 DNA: TGTGCCAGCCTGAGACAGCATAATGAAAAACTGTTTTTT

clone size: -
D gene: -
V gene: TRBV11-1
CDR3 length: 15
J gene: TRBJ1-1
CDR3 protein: CASSPTEFMSTEAFF
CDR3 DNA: TGTGCCAGCAGCCCTACAGAATTTATGTCCACTGAAGCTTTCTTT

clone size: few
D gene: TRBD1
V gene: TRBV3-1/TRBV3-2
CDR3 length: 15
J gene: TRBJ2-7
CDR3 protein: CASSQVDRGSYEQYF
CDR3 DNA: TGTGCCAGCAGCCAAGTGGACAGGGGCTCCTACGAGCAGTACTTC

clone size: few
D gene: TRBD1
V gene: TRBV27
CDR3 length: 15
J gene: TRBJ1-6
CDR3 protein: CASNIMTGVNSPLHF
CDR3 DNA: TGTGCCAGCAATATCATGACAGGGGTTAATTCACCCCTCCACTTT

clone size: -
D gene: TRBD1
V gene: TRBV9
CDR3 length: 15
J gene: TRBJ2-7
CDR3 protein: CASSVAGTAIYEQYF
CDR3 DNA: TGTGCCAGCAGCGTAGCCGGGACAGCTATCTACGAGCAGTACTTC

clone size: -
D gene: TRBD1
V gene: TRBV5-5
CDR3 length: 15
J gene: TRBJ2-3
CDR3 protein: CASSLVTGGTDTQYF
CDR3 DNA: TGTGCCAGCAGCTTGGTTACAGGGGGGACAGATACGCAGTATTTT

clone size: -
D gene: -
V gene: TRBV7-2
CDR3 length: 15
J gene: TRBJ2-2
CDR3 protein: CASSLGHGSSGELFF
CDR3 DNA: TGTGCCAGCAGCCTTGGACATGGTTCCTCCGGGGAGCTGTTTTTT

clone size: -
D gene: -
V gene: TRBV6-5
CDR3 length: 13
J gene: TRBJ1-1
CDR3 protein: CASSGTVNTEAFF
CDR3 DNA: TGTGCCAGCAGCGGGACTGTCAACACTGAAGCTTTCTTT

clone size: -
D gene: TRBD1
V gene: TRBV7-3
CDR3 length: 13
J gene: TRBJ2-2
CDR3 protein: CASSPGGTGELFF
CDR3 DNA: TGTGCCAGCAGCCCAGGGGGCACCGGGGAGCTGTTTTTT

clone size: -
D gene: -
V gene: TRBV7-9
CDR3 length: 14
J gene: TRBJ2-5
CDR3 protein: CASSTRRSQETQYF
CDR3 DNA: TGTGCCAGCAGCACCCGGAGGTCCCAAGAGACCCAGTACTTC

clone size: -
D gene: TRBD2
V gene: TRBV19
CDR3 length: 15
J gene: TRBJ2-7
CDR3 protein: CATLRRTSGTYEQYF
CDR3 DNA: TGTGCCACCTTAAGGAGGACTAGCGGGACCTACGAGCAGTACTTC

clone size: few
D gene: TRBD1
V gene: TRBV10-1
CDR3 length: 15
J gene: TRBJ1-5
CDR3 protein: CASSKAGGSAQPQHF
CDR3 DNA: TGCGCCAGCAGCAAAGCAGGGGGCTCGGCTCAGCCCCAGCATTTT

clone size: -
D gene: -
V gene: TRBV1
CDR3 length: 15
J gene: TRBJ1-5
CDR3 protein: CTSRPTGVPNQPQHF
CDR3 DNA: TGCACCAGCAGACCGACAGGGGTTCCCAATCAGCCCCAGCATTTT

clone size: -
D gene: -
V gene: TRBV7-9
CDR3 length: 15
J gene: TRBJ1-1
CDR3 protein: CASSLLGAPHTEAFF
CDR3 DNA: TGTGCCAGCAGCTTACTAGGGGCGCCCCATACCGAAGCTTTCTTT

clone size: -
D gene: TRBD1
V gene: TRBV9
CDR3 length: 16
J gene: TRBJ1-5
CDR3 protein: CASSKTGVNGNQPQHF
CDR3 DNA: TGTGCCAGCAGCAAGACAGGGGTTAATGGCAATCAGCCCCAGCATTTT

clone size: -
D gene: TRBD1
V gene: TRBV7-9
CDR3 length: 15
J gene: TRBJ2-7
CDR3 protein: CASSSSDRGINEQYF
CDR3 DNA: TGTGCCAGCAGCTCTTCGGACAGGGGTATCAACGAGCAGTACTTC

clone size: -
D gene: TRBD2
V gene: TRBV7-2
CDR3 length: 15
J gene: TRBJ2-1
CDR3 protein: CASSPPSGRAQGQFF
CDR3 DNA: TGTGCCAGCAGCCCCCCTAGCGGGAGGGCCCAGGGGCAGTTCTTC

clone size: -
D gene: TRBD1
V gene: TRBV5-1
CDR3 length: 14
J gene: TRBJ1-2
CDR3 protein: CASSSGTGGARYTF
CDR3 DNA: TGCGCCAGCAGCTCAGGGACAGGGGGCGCGCGCTACACCTTC

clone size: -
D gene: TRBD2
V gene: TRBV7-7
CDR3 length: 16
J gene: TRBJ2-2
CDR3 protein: CASSPRLAGGTGELFF
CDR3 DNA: TGTGCCAGCAGCCCCAGACTAGCGGGAGGAACCGGGGAGCTGTTTTTT

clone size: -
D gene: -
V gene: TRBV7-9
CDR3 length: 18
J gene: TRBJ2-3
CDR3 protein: CASIRRPSPGPDMGTQYF
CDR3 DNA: TGTGCCAGCATTAGGCGACCATCTCCAGGCCCCGATATGGGTACGCAGTATTTT

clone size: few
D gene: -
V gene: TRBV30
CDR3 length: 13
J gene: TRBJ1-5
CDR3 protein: CAWSSSSNQPQHF
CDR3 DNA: TGTGCCTGGAGTTCCAGTAGCAATCAGCCCCAGCATTTT

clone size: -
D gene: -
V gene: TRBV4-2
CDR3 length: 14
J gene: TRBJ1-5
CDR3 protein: CASSRAGTNQPQHF
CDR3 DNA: TGTGCCAGCAGCCGAGCGGGGACGAATCAGCCCCAGCATTTT

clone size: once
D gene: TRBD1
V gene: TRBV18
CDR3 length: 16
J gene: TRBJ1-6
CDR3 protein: CASSPRQGADNSPLHF
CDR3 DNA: TGTGCCAGCTCACCACGACAGGGGGCAGATAATTCACCCCTCCACTTT

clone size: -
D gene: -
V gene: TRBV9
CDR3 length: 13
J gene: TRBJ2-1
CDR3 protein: CASSVEQYNEQFF
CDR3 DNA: TGTGCCAGCAGCGTGGAACAGTACAATGAGCAGTTCTTC

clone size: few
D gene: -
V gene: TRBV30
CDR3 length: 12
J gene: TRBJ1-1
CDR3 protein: CAWKAVNTEAFF
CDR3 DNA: TGTGCCTGGAAAGCGGTGAACACTGAAGCTTTCTTT

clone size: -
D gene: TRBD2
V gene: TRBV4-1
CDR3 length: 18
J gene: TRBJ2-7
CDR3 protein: CASSPARLAGDRRYEQYF
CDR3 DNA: TGCGCCAGCAGCCCGGCACGACTAGCGGGAGATAGGAGGTACGAGCAGTACTTC

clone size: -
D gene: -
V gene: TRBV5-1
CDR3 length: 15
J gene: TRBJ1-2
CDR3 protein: CASSLAGGRDYGYTF
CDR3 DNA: TGCGCCAGCAGCTTGGCGGGTGGCAGGGACTATGGCTACACCTTC

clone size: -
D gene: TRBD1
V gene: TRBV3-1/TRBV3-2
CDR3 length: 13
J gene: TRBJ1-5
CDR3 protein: CASSGTGNQPQHF
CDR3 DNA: TGTGCCAGCAGCGGGACAGGGAATCAGCCCCAGCATTTT

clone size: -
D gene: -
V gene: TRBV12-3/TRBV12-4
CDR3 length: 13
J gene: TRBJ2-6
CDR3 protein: CASSFGGANVLTF
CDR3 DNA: TGTGCCAGCAGTTTCGGTGGGGCCAACGTCCTGACTTTC

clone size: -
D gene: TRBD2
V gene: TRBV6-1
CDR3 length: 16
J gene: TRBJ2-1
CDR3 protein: CASSERGLAGANEQFF
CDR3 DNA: TGTGCCAGCAGTGAACGGGGACTAGCGGGAGCCAATGAGCAGTTCTTC

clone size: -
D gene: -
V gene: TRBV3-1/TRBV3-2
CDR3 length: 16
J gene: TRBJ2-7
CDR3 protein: CASSQDPGENGDEQYF
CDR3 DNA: TGTGCCAGCAGCCAAGACCCTGGAGAGAACGGGGACGAGCAGTACTTC

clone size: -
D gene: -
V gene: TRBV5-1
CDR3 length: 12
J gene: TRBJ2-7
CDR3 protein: CASSISDYEQYF
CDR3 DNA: TGCGCCAGCAGCATTTCAGACTACGAGCAGTACTTC

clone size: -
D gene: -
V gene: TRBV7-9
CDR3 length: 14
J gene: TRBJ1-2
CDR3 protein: CASSRREGDYGYTF
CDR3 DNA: TGTGCCAGCAGCCGCAGAGAGGGCGACTATGGCTACACCTTC

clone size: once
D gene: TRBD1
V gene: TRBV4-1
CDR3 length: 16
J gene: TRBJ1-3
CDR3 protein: CASSKRTGAQGNTIYF
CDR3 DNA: TGCGCCAGCAGCAAACGGACAGGGGCGCAGGGAAACACCATATATTTT

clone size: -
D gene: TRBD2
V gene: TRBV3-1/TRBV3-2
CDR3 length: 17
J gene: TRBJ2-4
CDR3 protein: CASSVTSGGTGGNIQYF
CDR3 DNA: TGTGCCAGCAGCGTTACTAGCGGGGGGACCGGAGGCAACATTCAGTACTTC

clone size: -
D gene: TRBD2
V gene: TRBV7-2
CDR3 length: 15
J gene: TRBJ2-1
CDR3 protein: CASSLASGSINEQFF
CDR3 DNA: TGTGCCAGCAGCTTAGCTAGCGGGAGTATAAATGAGCAGTTCTTC

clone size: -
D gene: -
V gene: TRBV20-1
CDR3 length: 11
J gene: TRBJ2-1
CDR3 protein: CSANSHNEQFF
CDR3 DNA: TGCAGTGCTAACAGCCACAATGAGCAGTTCTTC

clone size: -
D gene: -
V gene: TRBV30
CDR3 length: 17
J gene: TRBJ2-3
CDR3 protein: CAWSESYGSSFADTQYF
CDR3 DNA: TGTGCCTGGAGCGAGTCATACGGGAGTTCTTTCGCAGATACGCAGTATTTT

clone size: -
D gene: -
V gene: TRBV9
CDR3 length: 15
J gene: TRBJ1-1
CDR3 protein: CASSVASRGNTEAFF
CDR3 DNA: TGTGCCAGCAGCGTAGCTTCCAGGGGGAACACTGAAGCTTTCTTT

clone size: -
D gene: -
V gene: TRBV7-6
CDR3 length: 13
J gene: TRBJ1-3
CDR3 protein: CASSGYTGNTIYF
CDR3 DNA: TGTGCCAGCTCGGGGTACACTGGAAACACCATATATTTT

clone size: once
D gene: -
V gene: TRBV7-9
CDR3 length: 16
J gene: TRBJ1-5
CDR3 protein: CASSLGTLGVEQPQHF
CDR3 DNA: TGTGCCAGCAGCTTAGGGACACTCGGCGTCGAGCAGCCCCAGCATTTT